Below are 12 T cell receptor beta chains sequenced from a single sample in a study of shared clonotypes between healthy human individuals (dated by TCRdb to 2020 to 2021). The library was obtained by the immunoSEQ multiplex PCR assay. Not all clones reach the TCRdb copy of this immuneACCESS table, which keeps in-frame sequences only. Checked studies attribute under half of the gap to unresolved V genes and leave the rest unexplained. Counted in this sample were roughly 2,300,000 clones; 80% to 95% of them appeared once. The ten most abundant clones make up 0.3% to 0.4% of the sample. Specimen: naive CD4+ T cells from PBMCs. Taken with the paper, the label for cell subset or site translates to: CD45RA+ positively selected. These receptors were obtained from a man aged 18 to 30 in good health. Some clones in this sample may be carry-over from other donors' samples.

This chain uses TRBV6-5 with TRBJ2-7; D not resolved. Trimming took off 6 bases at V and 2 bases at J, with 8 bases between the two ends. Germline CDR1 reads MNHEY; CDR2 reads SVGAGI. The CDR3 has 12 residues. The CDR3 nucleotides read TGTGCCAGCAGCACCCGGCCCTACGAGCAGTACTTC. This sequence encodes CASSTRPYEQYF.

This chain joins TRBV4-1 and TRBJ2-7; 13 nucleotides agree with TRBD2. Unmatched junction bases numbered 6, after V lost 0 bases and J lost 7 bases. The CDR3 sequence is 16 residues long. The V gene's germline CDR1 is MGHRA and CDR2 YSYEKL. CDR3 nucleotide sequence: TGCGCCAGCAGCCAAGATCAGCCGGGACTAGCGGGAGAGCAGTACTTC. Protein product: CASSQDQPGLAGEQYF.

The chain has TRBV6-6 and TRBJ1-3; 7 positions agree with TRBD1. The V gene's germline CDR1 is MNHNY and CDR2 SVGAGI (reference sequence). The CDR3 is made up of 15 amino acids. V shed 4 bases and J 4 bases; nucleotides not matched to a gene: 7. Written as DNA, the CDR3 is TGTGCCAGCAGTTCCCGGACAGGCCAAGGAAACACCATATATTTT. This sequence encodes CASSSRTGQGNTIYF.

The chain combines TRBV2 with TRBJ1-2; D remains unclear. CDR1 and CDR2 (germline): SNHLY, FYNNEI. V was shortened by 4 bases and J by 0 bases, with 9 bases between the two germline ends. The CDR3 runs to 14 residues. The CDR3 region is CASSVGRTNYGYTF. The CDR3 coding sequence is TGTGCCAGCAGTGTTGGCAGAACTAACTATGGCTACACCTTC.

This clone was seen a few times. Other DNA sequences of this sample code for an identical CDR3. The rearrangement links TRBV28 to TRBJ2-2, with D tentatively TRBD1 (5 bases). The CDR3 runs 15 residues. Trimming left V 0 bases short and J 0 bases short, with 5 bases between. The germline V gene has CDR1 MDHEN and CDR2 SYDVKM. CDR3 DNA sequence: TGTGCCAGCAGTTTATGGACAGCGAACACCGGGGAGCTGTTTTTT. Translation: CASSLWTANTGELFF.

The table lists this clone with a few counts. The junction differs from germline at one of its ends, possibly a read error. The J gene is TRBJ1-1, the V gene TRBV11-3; 7 nucleotides agree with TRBD1. The CDR3 sequence is 13 residues long. Germline V gene data show CDR1 as SGHNT and CDR2 as YENEEA. This chain's CDR3 is CASSEPGQRAVVF. The CDR3, as DNA: TGTGCCAGCAGCGAACCGGGACAGCGTGCCGTCGTCTTT.

A single count supports this clone. The chain carries TRBV29-1 and TRBJ1-1; 9 bases are shared with TRBD1. CDR3 length equals 13 residues. V was pared by 6 bases and J by 4 bases, with 6 bases of the junction left unmatched. Germline V gene lookup returns CDR1 SQVTM and CDR2 ANQGSEA. Here the CDR3 reads CSVAQGARTEAFF. CDR3 nucleotide sequence: TGCAGCGTGGCACAGGGGGCTCGCACTGAAGCTTTCTTT.

The V gene is TRBV11-3, the J gene TRBJ2-5; the D is unclear. With 10 bases removed from V and 5 bases from J, the gap between germline ends came to 11 bases. The CDR3 sequence is 11 residues long. Germline V CDR1 and CDR2: SGHNT, YENEEA. The CDR3 DNA is TGTGCCACCCCACGTACGGAGACCCAGTACTTC. Amino acids: CATPRTETQYF.

V and J are TRBV9 and TRBJ2-3; D is unclear. CDR1 and CDR2 (germline): SGDLS, YYNGEE. The V gene lost 0 bases and the J gene lost 2 bases, with 13 bases spanning the gap. The CDR3 loop spans 16 amino acids. CDR3 amino acids: CASSVVQEAFTDTQYF. The CDR3 DNA reads as TGTGCCAGCAGCGTAGTCCAAGAGGCTTTCACAGATACGCAGTATTTT.

The rearrangement links TRBV27 to TRBJ2-7; the match to TRBD2 covers 9 bases. The CDR3 contains 13 residues. V shed 5 bases and J 6 bases; nucleotides not matched to a gene: 5. Per the germline V gene, CDR1 is MNHEY and CDR2 is SMNVEV (reference sequence). The CDR3 spells CASSKGLATEQYF. DNA for the CDR3: TGTGCCAGCAGTAAGGGACTAGCAACCGAGCAGTACTTC.

The rearrangement links TRBV30 to TRBJ2-5; the match to TRBD2 covers 10 bases. Germline CDR1 and CDR2: GTSNPN and SVGIG (reference sequence). The length of the CDR3 is 14 residues. V shed 5 bases and J 7 bases; nucleotides not matched to a gene: 10. The CDR3 coding sequence is TGTGCCTGGGTTACCCTAGCGGGAGAGGGGACCCAGTACTTC. It is translated as CAWVTLAGEGTQYF.

V is TRBV18 and J is TRBJ2-3; no firm D call. The germline V and J ends were trimmed by 3 bases and 3 bases, with 19 bases remaining between them. CDR1 and CDR2 (germline): KGHSH, LQKENI. The CDR3 totals 17 residues. The CDR3 DNA follows: TGTGCCAGCTCACCGGTTTACGCGGTCCTATCAACAGATACGCAGTATTTT. Encoded protein: CASSPVYAVLSTDTQYF.